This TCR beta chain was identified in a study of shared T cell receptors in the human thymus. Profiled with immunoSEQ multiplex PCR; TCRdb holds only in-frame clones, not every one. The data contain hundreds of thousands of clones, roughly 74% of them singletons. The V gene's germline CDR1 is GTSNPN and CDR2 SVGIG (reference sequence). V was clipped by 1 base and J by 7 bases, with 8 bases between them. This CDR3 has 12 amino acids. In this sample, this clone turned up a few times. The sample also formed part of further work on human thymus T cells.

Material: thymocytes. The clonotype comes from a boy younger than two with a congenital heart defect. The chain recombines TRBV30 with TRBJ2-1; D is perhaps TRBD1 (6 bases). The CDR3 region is CAWSARGNEQFF. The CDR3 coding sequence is TGTGCCTGGAGTGCTAGGGGGAATGAGCAGTTCTTC.